This T cell receptor beta chain was sequenced in a study of blood T cell repertoires in COVID-19. As for the study in general: COVID-19 samples collected from the United States, Italy and Spain covered acute and convalescent phases. The cDNA or gDNA used as material had been derived from T cells, B-cell-depleted T cells, or PBMCs.

In the authors' workflow: Counts of nucleated cells, estimated from reference gene primer amplification, were obtained. Generated by immunoSEQ multiplex PCR, the TCRdb table keeps only in-frame clones and is missing some. D and trimming were read from the DNA, whereas the V and J calls and clone size are those reported in that table. The sample has 70,000 to 95,000 clones, 85% to 90% seen once; the top ten hold approximately 8.7%. The CDR3 spans 15 residues. Trimming at V came to 0 bases and at J to 11 bases, leaving 9 bases not matched to a gene. Germline V gives CDR1 LGHNA, CDR2 YNFKEQ. Sequencing was carried out using peripheral blood. The chain links TRBV4-2 to TRBJ1-5; 8 nucleotides align to TRBD1. The sequence was obtained from a woman in her 70s with acute or convalescent COVID-19. CDR3 in DNA: TGTGCCAGCAGCCAAGATCTCAGGGGGCCCACGGCCCAGCATTTT. This gives the protein CASSQDLRGPTAQHF.